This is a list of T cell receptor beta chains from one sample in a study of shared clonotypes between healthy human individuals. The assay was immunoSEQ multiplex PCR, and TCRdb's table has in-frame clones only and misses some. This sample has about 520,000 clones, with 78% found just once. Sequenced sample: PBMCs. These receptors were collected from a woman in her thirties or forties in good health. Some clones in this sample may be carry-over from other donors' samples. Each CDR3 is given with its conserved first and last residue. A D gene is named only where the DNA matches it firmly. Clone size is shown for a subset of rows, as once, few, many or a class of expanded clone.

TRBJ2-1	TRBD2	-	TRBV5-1	CASSLVSSGLRGQFF	TGCGCCAGCAGCTTGGTGTCTAGCGGGCTACGGGGGCAGTTCTTC
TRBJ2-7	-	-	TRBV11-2	CASSLGRGLYEQYF	TGTGCCAGCAGCTTAGGGAGGGGGCTCTACGAGCAGTACTTC
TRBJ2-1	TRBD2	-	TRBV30	CAWSATSGRVGNEQFF	TGTGCCTGGAGTGCAACTAGCGGGAGGGTCGGCAATGAGCAGTTCTTC
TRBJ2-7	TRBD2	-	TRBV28	CASSTGGVEQYF	TGTGCCAGCAGTACGGGAGGGGTAGAGCAGTACTTC
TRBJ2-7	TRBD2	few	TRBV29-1	CSVAGLAVHEQYF	TGCAGCGTTGCGGGACTAGCGGTCCACGAGCAGTACTTC
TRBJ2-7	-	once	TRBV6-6	CASSYSRTSSEQYF	TGTGCCAGCAGTTACTCGAGGACCTCCTCCGAGCAGTACTTC
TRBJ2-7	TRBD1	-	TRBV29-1	CSVEGARDSSYEQYF	TGCAGCGTTGAAGGGGCCCGGGACAGTTCCTACGAGCAGTACTTC
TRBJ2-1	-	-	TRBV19	CASSVPGTVDEQFF	TGTGCCAGTAGTGTCCCCGGGACTGTGGATGAGCAGTTCTTC
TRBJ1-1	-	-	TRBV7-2	CASSLMPLNTEAFF	TGTGCCAGCAGCTTAATGCCACTAAACACTGAAGCTTTCTTT
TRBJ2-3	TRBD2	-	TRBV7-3	CASQRLAAQDTQYF	TGTGCCAGCCAGCGACTAGCGGCCCAAGATACGCAGTATTTT
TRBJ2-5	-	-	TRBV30	CAWSRTDVGEQYF	TGTGCCTGGAGTCGGACGGATGTAGGGGAGCAGTACTTC
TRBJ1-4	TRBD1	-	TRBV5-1	CASSLVPDRYESTNEKLFF	TGCGCCAGCAGCTTGGTCCCGGACAGGTACGAATCCACTAATGAAAAACTGTTTTTT
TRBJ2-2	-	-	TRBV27	CASCSPRLSTGELFF	TGTGCCAGCTGCTCTCCAAGGTTGAGCACCGGGGAGCTGTTTTTT
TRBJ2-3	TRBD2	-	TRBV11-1	CASSPSLGLAGDTQYF	TGTGCCAGCAGCCCTTCGTTGGGACTAGCGGGAGATACGCAGTATTTT
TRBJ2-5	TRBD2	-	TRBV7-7	CASSSTSGEETQYF	TGTGCTAGCAGCTCGACTAGCGGGGAAGAGACCCAGTACTTC
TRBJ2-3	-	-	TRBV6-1	CASSEALKGGTDTQYF	TGTGCCAGCAGTGAAGCGCTTAAGGGAGGCACAGATACGCAGTATTTT
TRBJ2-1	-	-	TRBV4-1	CASSQDVRLEQFF	TGCGCCAGCAGCCAAGATGTGCGTCTTGAGCAGTTCTTC
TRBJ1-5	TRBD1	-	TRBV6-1	CASLDREGQPQHF	TGTGCCAGCCTTGACAGGGAAGGGCAGCCCCAGCATTTT
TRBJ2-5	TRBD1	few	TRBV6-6	CASSGADRGRETQYF	TGTGCCAGCAGTGGAGCCGACAGGGGCAGGGAGACCCAGTACTTC
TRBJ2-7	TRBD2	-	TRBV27	CASRLASGTPYEQYF	TGTGCCAGCAGGTTGGCTAGCGGAACACCCTACGAGCAGTACTTC
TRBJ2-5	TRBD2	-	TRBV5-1	CASRDGGTSGSMETQYF	TGCGCCAGCAGAGACGGCGGCACTAGCGGGAGTATGGAGACCCAGTACTTC
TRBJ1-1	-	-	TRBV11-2	CASSFGLPGANTEAFF	TGTGCCAGCAGCTTTGGGCTTCCGGGAGCCAACACTGAAGCTTTCTTT
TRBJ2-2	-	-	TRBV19	CASSRIQGLDTGELFF	TGTGCCAGTAGTAGAATTCAGGGGTTGGACACCGGGGAGCTGTTTTTT
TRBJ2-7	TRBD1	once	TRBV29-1	CSVVTDRGFYEQYF	TGCAGCGTTGTAACGGACAGGGGGTTCTACGAGCAGTACTTC
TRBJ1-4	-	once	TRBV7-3	CASSLWAGEKLFF	TGTGCCAGCAGCTTATGGGCGGGGGAAAAACTGTTTTTT
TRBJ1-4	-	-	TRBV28	CAALRAPNEKLFF	TGTGCCGCCCTGCGGGCGCCTAATGAAAAACTGTTTTTT
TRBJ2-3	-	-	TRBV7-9	CASSLSGPLVDTQYF	TGTGCCAGCAGCTTATCGGGACCCCTGGTGGATACGCAGTATTTT
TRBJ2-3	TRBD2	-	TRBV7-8	CASSPRAGGLAGGWDTQYF	TGTGCCAGCAGCCCACGGGCCGGAGGACTAGCGGGAGGGTGGGATACGCAGTATTTT
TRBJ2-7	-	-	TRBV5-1	CASSFTGSYEQYF	TGCGCCAGCAGCTTTACAGGTAGTTACGAGCAGTACTTC
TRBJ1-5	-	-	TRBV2	CASTISNPYQPQHF	TGTGCCAGCACCATATCGAACCCTTATCAGCCCCAGCATTTT
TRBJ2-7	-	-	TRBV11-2	CASSLEPGNYEQYF	TGTGCCAGCAGCTTAGAGCCAGGGAACTACGAGCAGTACTTC
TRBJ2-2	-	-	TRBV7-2	CASSLAPAGRTGELFF	TGTGCCAGCAGCTTAGCGCCCGCAGGGAGGACCGGGGAGCTGTTTTTT
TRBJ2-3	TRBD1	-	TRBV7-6	CASSLGVGQGLDTQYF	TGTGCCAGCAGCTTAGGGGTGGGACAGGGGCTAGATACGCAGTATTTT
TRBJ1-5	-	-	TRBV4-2	CASSQDPKLQPQHF	TGTGCCAGCAGCCAAGATCCCAAGCTTCAGCCCCAGCATTTT
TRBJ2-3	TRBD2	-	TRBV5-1	CASSQGLAVLSTDTQYF	TGCGCCAGCAGCCAGGGACTAGCGGTACTTAGCACAGATACGCAGTATTTT
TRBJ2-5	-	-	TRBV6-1	CASSEAGWGETQYF	TGTGCCAGCAGTGAAGCGGGATGGGGGGAGACCCAGTACTTC
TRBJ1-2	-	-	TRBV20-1	CSANVRGYTF	TGCAGTGCTAACGTGCGGGGCTACACCTTC
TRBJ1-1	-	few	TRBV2	CASGFQAEAFF	TGTGCCAGCGGGTTCCAAGCTGAAGCTTTCTTT
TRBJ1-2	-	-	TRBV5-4	CASSLPGAGYGYTF	TGTGCCAGCAGCTTGCCGGGGGCAGGCTATGGCTACACCTTC
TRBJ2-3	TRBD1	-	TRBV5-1	CASSYDRGTDTQYF	TGCGCCAGCAGCTACGACAGGGGCACAGATACGCAGTATTTT
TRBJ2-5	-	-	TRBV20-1	CSAGLETQYF	TGCAGTGCTGGTCTAGAGACCCAGTACTTC
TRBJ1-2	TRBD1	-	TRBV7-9	CASSLRTGRSYGYTF	TGTGCCAGCAGCTTACGGACAGGGAGAAGCTATGGCTACACCTTC
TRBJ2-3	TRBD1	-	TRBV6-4	CASSPQGGETDTQYF	TGTGCCAGCAGTCCACAGGGGGGAGAGACAGATACGCAGTATTTT
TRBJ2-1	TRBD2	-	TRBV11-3	CASSLDLGSGVPYNEQFF	TGTGCCAGCAGCTTAGATCTGGGTAGCGGGGTCCCCTACAATGAGCAGTTCTTC
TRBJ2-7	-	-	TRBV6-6	CASKDYEQYF	TGTGCCAGCAAGGACTACGAGCAGTACTTC
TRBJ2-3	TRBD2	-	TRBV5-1	CASSLPREGSTDTQYF	TGCGCCAGCAGCCTACCCAGGGAGGGGTCCACAGATACGCAGTATTTT
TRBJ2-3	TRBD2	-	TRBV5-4	CASSPEPGLAGGFRGDTQYF	TGTGCCAGCAGCCCAGAACCGGGACTAGCGGGGGGCTTCCGGGGAGATACGCAGTATTTT
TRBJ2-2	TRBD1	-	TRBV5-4	CASSLAASGGFGEPFF	TGTGCCAGCAGCTTGGCCGCCTCAGGGGGCTTCGGGGAGCCGTTTTTT
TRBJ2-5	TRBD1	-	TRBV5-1	CASSRGTGQETQYF	TGCGCCAGCAGCCGAGGGACAGGACAAGAGACCCAGTACTTC
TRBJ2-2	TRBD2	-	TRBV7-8	CASSPPAGGMTGELFF	TGTGCCAGCAGCCCCCCTGCGGGAGGGATGACCGGGGAGCTGTTTTTT
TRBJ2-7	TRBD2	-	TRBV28	CASSLSRFSLASGSESYEQYF	TGTGCCAGCAGTTTATCCCGATTCTCACTCGCTAGCGGGAGCGAGTCCTACGAGCAGTACTTC
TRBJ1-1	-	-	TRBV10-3	CAISEIDGNTEAFF	TGTGCCATCAGTGAAATCGACGGGAACACTGAAGCTTTCTTT
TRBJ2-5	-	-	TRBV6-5	CASTREGAKTQYF	TGTGCCAGCACAAGGGAGGGGGCTAAGACCCAGTACTTC
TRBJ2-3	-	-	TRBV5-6	CASSFGFTSTDTQYF	TGTGCCAGCAGCTTTGGCTTTACTAGCACAGATACGCAGTATTTT